A selection of T cell receptor beta chains follows, all from one sample in a study of neoadjuvant anti-PD-1 for oral cavity cancer. Profiled with immunoSEQ multiplex PCR; TCRdb holds only in-frame clones, not every one. The table has over 65,000 clones, approximately 87% seen once. Sequencing used PBMCs, obtained after nivolumab (anti-PD-1) treatment. These receptors came from a person aged 35-79 years with oral cavity squamous cell carcinoma. Each CDR3 is given with its conserved first and last residue. Each record gives: V gene, clone size, D gene, J gene, CDR3 protein, CDR3 DNA. A D gene is named only where the DNA matches it firmly. Not all rows give a size; the values are once, few, many and, for expanded clones, a class.

>TRBV28|NA|NA|TRBJ2-1
CASSKSGPPRNEQFF
TGTGCCAGCAGTAAGTCCGGGCCCCCAAGGAATGAGCAGTTCTTC
>TRBV6-1|NA|TRBD2|TRBJ2-3
CASRPPGLATDTQYF
TGTGCCAGCAGACCACCGGGACTAGCGACAGATACGCAGTATTTT
>TRBV9|NA|NA|TRBJ2-5
CASSPDLVLQETQYF
TGTGCCAGCAGCCCGGATCTAGTGCTCCAAGAGACCCAGTACTTC
>TRBV10-3|NA|NA|TRBJ2-5
CAIGGSQETQYF
TGTGCCATCGGGGGGAGCCAAGAGACCCAGTACTTC
>TRBV5-1|NA|NA|TRBJ2-1
CASSLAPGPYNEQFF
TGCGCCAGCAGCTTGGCCCCAGGACCCTACAATGAGCAGTTCTTC
>TRBV7-9|NA|NA|TRBJ2-3
CASSLRTRTDTQYF
TGTGCCAGCAGCCTTAGGACCCGCACAGATACGCAGTATTTT
>TRBV4-1|NA|NA|TRBJ2-1
CASSQGLLVDEQFF
TGCGCCAGCAGCCAAGGACTCCTAGTTGATGAGCAGTTCTTC
>TRBV9|NA|TRBD2|TRBJ2-1
CASSVRGAGGNNEQFF
TGTGCCAGCAGCGTTCGTGGAGCGGGAGGGAACAATGAGCAGTTCTTC
>TRBV5-4|NA|NA|TRBJ2-5
CASSLMGSQETQYF
TGTGCCAGCAGCTTGATGGGGAGTCAAGAGACCCAGTACTTC
>TRBV19|NA|TRBD1|TRBJ1-5
CASSIGGGGASNQPQHF
TGTGCCAGTAGTATAGGTGGAGGGGGCGCGAGCAATCAGCCCCAGCATTTT
>TRBV7-3|NA|NA|TRBJ2-2
CASSFSGTNTGELFF
TGTGCCAGCAGCTTTAGCGGTACGAACACCGGGGAGCTGTTTTTT
>TRBV29-1|NA|NA|TRBJ1-2
CSVSDSFLNGYTF
TGCAGCGTATCCGACAGCTTCCTGAATGGCTACACCTTC
>TRBV30|NA|TRBD1|TRBJ2-7
CAWTRRTGVSYEQYF
TGTGCCTGGACACGTAGGACAGGGGTGTCCTACGAGCAGTACTTC
>TRBV6-1|once|NA|TRBJ1-5
CASSEAGRQIYQPQHF
TGTGCCAGCAGTGAAGCGGGACGACAGATATATCAGCCCCAGCATTTT
>TRBV15|NA|NA|TRBJ2-3
CATSRDLAPADTQYF
TGTGCCACCAGCAGAGATTTAGCGCCGGCAGATACGCAGTATTTT
>TRBV7-6|NA|TRBD1|TRBJ2-5
CASNQQGQGAQETQYF
TGTGCCAGCAACCAGCAGGGACAGGGGGCTCAAGAGACCCAGTACTTC
>TRBV5-4|NA|TRBD1|TRBJ1-1
CASSSQGGPLATEAFF
TGTGCCAGCAGCTCGCAGGGGGGCCCCCTGGCCACTGAAGCTTTCTTT
>TRBV4-1|NA|NA|TRBJ1-4
CASSQRTGYNEKLFF
TGCGCCAGCAGCCAAAGAACAGGGTATAATGAAAAACTGTTTTTT
>TRBV30|NA|NA|TRBJ2-6
CAWSWRAGANVLTF
TGTGCCTGGAGTTGGCGGGCTGGGGCCAACGTCCTGACTTTC
>TRBV27|few|NA|TRBJ2-2
CASSFPKSRDPATGELFF
TGTGCCAGCAGTTTCCCAAAATCCCGGGACCCCGCCACCGGGGAGCTGTTTTTT
>TRBV7-8|NA|NA|TRBJ1-1
CASSLAAWRNTEAFF
TGTGCCAGCAGCTTAGCTGCCTGGAGGAACACTGAAGCTTTCTTT
>TRBV29-1|NA|NA|TRBJ2-1
CSVEALNEQFF
TGCAGCGTTGAAGCGCTCAATGAGCAGTTCTTC
>TRBV9|NA|NA|TRBJ2-1
CASSVFAGEDEQFF
TGTGCCAGCAGCGTATTCGCGGGCGAGGATGAGCAGTTCTTC
>TRBV27|NA|NA|TRBJ2-5
CASSLSGSETQYF
TGTGCCAGCAGTTTGTCGGGATCAGAGACCCAGTACTTC
>TRBV28|NA|NA|TRBJ1-2
CASSLQEYGYTF
TGTGCCAGCAGTTTACAAGAGTATGGCTACACCTTC
>TRBV18|NA|TRBD1|TRBJ1-4
CASSSGGANEKLFF
TGTGCCAGCTCATCAGGGGGAGCTAATGAAAAACTGTTTTTT
>TRBV15|once|NA|TRBJ2-7
CATSRDSGVGYEQYF
TGTGCCACCAGCAGAGATTCGGGGGTCGGCTACGAGCAGTACTTC
>TRBV5-1|NA|NA|TRBJ1-1
CASSLTGRNTEAFF
TGCGCCAGCAGCTTGACGGGGCGGAACACTGAAGCTTTCTTT
>TRBV10-2|NA|TRBD2|TRBJ2-7
CASSDVLAGESYEQYF
TGCGCCAGCAGTGATGTACTAGCGGGAGAGAGCTACGAGCAGTACTTC
>TRBV4-2|once|TRBD2|TRBJ2-1
CASSQVRGLAGDNEQFF
TGTGCCAGCAGCCAAGTGAGAGGGCTAGCGGGAGACAATGAGCAGTTCTTC
>TRBV29-1|NA|NA|TRBJ1-1
CSVEDGLGVRVNTEAFF
TGCAGCGTTGAAGATGGCTTGGGGGTCCGGGTGAACACTGAAGCTTTCTTT
>TRBV20-1|NA|NA|TRBJ2-1
CSASPRNEQFF
TGCAGTGCTAGTCCTCGAAATGAGCAGTTCTTC
>TRBV28|NA|NA|TRBJ1-1
CAIIRAENTEAFF
TGTGCCATCATTCGGGCAGAGAACACTGAAGCTTTCTTT
>TRBV29-1|NA|NA|TRBJ1-2
CSVQGAGSYGYTF
TGCAGCGTACAGGGAGCCGGTAGCTATGGCTACACCTTC
>TRBV5-1|few|TRBD1|TRBJ2-1
CASSFEPGTGVYNEQFF
TGCGCCAGCAGCTTCGAGCCCGGGACAGGGGTCTACAATGAGCAGTTCTTC
>TRBV5-1|NA|TRBD2|TRBJ2-1
CASSAGTNNEQFF
TGCGCCAGCAGCGCCGGGACTAACAATGAGCAGTTCTTC
>TRBV7-9|NA|NA|TRBJ2-3
CASSPPGDTQYF
TGTGCCAGCAGCCCGCCGGGAGATACGCAGTATTTT
>TRBV6-1|NA|NA|TRBJ2-1
CASNNEQFF
TGTGCCAGCAACAATGAGCAGTTCTTC
>TRBV7-3|NA|NA|TRBJ2-1
CASSLTGTRDDEQFF
TGTGCCAGCAGCTTAACGGGAACTAGGGACGACGAGCAGTTCTTC
>TRBV19|NA|TRBD1|TRBJ2-3
CASSIQGATDTQYF
TGTGCCAGTAGTATACAGGGGGCCACAGATACGCAGTATTTT
>TRBV7-2|NA|TRBD1|TRBJ1-2
CASSTRDSLTNYGYTF
TGTGCCAGCAGCACCCGGGACAGCCTAACTAACTATGGCTACACCTTC
>TRBV7-9|few|NA|TRBJ1-4
CASSDSQGRNEKLFF
TGTGCCAGCAGCGATAGTCAGGGTCGAAATGAAAAACTGTTTTTT
>TRBV5-1|NA|NA|TRBJ1-1
CASSFTTGRGNTEAFF
TGCGCCAGCAGCTTTACAACAGGGAGGGGAAACACTGAAGCTTTCTTT
>TRBV6-1|NA|NA|TRBJ1-4
CASSDRQGRSVKLFF
TGTGCCAGCAGTGACCGCCAGGGGCGTTCCGTAAAACTGTTTTTT
>TRBV5-4|NA|NA|TRBJ1-2
CASSFSSGPSFIGYTF
TGTGCCAGCAGCTTTAGTTCAGGGCCATCATTTATAGGCTACACCTTC
>TRBV30|NA|TRBD2|TRBJ2-1
CAWSGISGGSYNEQFF
TGTGCCTGGAGTGGGATTAGCGGGGGCTCCTACAATGAGCAGTTCTTC
>TRBV6-4|NA|TRBD2|TRBJ2-3
CASSDSERGAPDTQYF
TGTGCCAGCAGTGACTCGGAGCGGGGGGCCCCAGATACGCAGTATTTT
>TRBV19|NA|NA|TRBJ1-5
CASSIAVYSNQPQHF
TGTGCCAGTAGTATAGCAGTTTATAGCAATCAGCCCCAGCATTTT